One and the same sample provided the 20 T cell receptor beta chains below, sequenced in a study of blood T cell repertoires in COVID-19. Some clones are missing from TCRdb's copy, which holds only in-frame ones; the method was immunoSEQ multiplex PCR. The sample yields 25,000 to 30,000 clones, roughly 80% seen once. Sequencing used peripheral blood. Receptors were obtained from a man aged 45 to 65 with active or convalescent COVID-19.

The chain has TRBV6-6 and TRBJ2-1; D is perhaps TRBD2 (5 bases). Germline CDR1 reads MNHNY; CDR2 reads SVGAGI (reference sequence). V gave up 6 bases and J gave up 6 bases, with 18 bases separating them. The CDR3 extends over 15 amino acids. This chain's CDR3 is CASSSATHGSNEQFF. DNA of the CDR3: TGTGCCAGCAGCTCCGCGACGCATGGGAGCAATGAGCAGTTCTTC.

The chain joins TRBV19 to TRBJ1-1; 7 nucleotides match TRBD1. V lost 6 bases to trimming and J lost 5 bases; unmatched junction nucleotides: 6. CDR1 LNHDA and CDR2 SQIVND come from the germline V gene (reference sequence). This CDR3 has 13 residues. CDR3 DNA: TGTGCCAGTAGCCGGAACAGGGGAACTGAAGCTTTCTTT. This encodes CASSRNRGTEAFF.

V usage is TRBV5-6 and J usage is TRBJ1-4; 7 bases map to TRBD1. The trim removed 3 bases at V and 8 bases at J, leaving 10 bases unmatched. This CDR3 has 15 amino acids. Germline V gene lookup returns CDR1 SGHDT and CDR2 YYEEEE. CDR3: CASSSRQGGIEKLFF. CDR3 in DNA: TGTGCCAGCAGCTCGCGACAGGGAGGCATCGAAAAACTGTTTTTT.

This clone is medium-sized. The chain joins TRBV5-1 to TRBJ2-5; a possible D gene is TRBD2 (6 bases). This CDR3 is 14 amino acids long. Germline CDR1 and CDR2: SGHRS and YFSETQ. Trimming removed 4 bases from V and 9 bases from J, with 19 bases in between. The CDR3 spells CASSGAGGSSAQYF. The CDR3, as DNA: TGCGCCAGCAGCGGCGCAGGAGGGTCATCGGCCCAGTACTTC.

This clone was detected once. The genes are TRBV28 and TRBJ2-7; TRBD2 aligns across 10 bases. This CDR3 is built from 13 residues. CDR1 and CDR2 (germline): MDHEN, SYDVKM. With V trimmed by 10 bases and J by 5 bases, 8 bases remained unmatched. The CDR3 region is CATNSGRLDEQYF. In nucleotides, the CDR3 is TGTGCCACCAATAGCGGGAGGTTGGACGAGCAGTACTTC.

The CDR3 here is CASSPLVGETQYF. The CDR3 region has the DNA TGTGCCAGCAGCCCCTTGGTCGGAGAGACCCAGTACTTC. The rearrangement joins TRBV7-3 to TRBJ2-5; D remains unclear. Germline values: CDR1 SGHTA, CDR2 FQGTGA. The CDR3 has 13 residues. Trimming stripped 5 bases from V and 4 bases from J, with 11 bases between.

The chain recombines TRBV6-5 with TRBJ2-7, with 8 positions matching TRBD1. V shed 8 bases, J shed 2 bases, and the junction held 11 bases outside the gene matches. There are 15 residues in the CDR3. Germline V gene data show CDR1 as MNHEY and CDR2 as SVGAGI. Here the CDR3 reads CASWDRTGWTYEQYF. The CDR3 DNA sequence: TGTGCCAGCTGGGATAGGACAGGGTGGACCTACGAGCAGTACTTC.

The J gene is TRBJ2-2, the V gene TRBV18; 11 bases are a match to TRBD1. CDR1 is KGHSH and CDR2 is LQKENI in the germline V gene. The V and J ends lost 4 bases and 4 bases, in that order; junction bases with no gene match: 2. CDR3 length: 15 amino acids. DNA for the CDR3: TGTGCCAGCTCACTCGGACAGGGGGCCACCGGGGAGCTGTTTTTT. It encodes CASSLGQGATGELFF.

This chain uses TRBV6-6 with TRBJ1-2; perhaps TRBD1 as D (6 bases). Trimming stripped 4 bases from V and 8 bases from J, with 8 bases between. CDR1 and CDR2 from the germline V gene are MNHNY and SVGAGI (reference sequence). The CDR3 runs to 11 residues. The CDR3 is CASSLQGGYTF. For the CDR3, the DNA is TGTGCCAGCAGTTTACAGGGCGGCTACACCTTC.

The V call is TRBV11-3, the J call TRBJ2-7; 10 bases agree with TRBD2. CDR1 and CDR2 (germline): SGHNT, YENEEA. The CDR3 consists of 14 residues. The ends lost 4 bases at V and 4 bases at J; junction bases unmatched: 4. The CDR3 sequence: CASSSSGSFYEQYF. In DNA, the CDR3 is TGTGCCAGCAGCTCTAGCGGGAGTTTTTACGAGCAGTACTTC.

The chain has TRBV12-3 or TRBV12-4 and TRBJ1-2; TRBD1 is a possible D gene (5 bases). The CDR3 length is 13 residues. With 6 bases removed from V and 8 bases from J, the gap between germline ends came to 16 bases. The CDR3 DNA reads TGTGCCAGCAGAGATAGGGACTGGCAAGGCTACACCTTC. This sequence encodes CASRDRDWQGYTF.

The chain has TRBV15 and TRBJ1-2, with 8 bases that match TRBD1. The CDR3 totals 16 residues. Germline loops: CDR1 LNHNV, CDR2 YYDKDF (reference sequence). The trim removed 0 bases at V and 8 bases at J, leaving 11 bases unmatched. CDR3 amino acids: CATSREPHMTGAGYTF. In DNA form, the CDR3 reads TGTGCCACCAGCAGAGAACCCCACATGACAGGGGCAGGCTACACCTTC.

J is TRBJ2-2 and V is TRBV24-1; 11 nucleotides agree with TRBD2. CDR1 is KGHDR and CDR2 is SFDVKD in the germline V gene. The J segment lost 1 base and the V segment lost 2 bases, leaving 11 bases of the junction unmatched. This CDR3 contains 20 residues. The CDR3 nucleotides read TGTGCCACCAGTGATTACGCCGGGACTAGCGGAATTATGAACACCGGGGAGCTGTTTTTT. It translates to CATSDYAGTSGIMNTGELFF.

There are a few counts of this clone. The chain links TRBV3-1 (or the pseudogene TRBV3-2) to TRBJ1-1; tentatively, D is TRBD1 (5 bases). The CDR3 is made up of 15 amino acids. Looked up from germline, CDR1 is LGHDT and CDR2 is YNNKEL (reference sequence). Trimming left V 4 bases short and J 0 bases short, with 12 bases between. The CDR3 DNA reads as TGTGCCAGCAGCCCCAGGACACTCTTGAACACTGAAGCTTTCTTT. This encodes CASSPRTLLNTEAFF.

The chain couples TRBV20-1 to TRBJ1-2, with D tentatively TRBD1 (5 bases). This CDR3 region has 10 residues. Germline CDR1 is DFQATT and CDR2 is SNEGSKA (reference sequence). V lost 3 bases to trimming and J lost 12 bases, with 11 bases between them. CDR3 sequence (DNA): TGCAGTGCTAGGGGGGGGGTCCACACCTTC. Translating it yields CSARGGVHTF.

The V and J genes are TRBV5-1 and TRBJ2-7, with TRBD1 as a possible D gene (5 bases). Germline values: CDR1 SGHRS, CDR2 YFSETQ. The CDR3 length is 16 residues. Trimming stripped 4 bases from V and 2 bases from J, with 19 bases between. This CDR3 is CASSPQGAGVAYEQYF. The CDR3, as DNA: TGCGCCAGCAGCCCGCAAGGGGCAGGCGTAGCCTACGAGCAGTACTTC.

CDR3 nucleotides: TGCGCCAGCAGCCCCGGGGATACTGGGCACGAGCAGTACTTC. This codes for CASSPGDTGHEQYF. The J gene is TRBJ2-7, the V gene TRBV5-1, with a possible D match to TRBD2 (5 bases). The CDR3 is 14 residues long. Germline V gene data show CDR1 as SGHRS and CDR2 as YFSETQ. Trimming cost V 4 bases and J 5 bases, with 16 bases left between them.

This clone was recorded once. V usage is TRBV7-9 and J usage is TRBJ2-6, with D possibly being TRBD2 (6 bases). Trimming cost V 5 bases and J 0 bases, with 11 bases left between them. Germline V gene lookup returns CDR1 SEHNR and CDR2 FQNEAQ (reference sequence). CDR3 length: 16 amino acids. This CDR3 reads CASSRTGSSGANVLTF. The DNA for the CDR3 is TGTGCCAGCAGCCGTACCGGGAGCTCTGGGGCCAACGTCCTGACTTTC.

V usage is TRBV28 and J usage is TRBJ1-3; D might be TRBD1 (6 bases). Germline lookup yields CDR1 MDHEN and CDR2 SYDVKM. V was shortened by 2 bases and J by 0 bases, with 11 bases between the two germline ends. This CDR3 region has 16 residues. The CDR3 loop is CASSLVRGVSGNTIYF. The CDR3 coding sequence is TGTGCCAGCAGTTTAGTCAGGGGAGTCTCTGGAAACACCATATATTTT.

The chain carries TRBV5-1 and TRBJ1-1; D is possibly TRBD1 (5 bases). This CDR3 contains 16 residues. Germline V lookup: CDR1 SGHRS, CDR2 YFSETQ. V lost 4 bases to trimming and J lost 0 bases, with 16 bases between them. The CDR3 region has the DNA TGCGCCAGCAGCCAATCTCTGGGGCGAATGAACACTGAAGCTTTCTTT. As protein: CASSQSLGRMNTEAFF.